This TCR beta chain is from a study of shared clonotypes between healthy human individuals. Trimming pared 4 bases from V and 0 bases from J, leaving 7 bases between. There are 13 residues in the CDR3. Germline V CDR1 and CDR2: MGHRA, YSYEKL. Some clones are missing from TCRdb's copy, which holds only in-frame ones; the method was immunoSEQ multiplex PCR. The repertoire holds some 900,000 clones, with less than 85% as singletons. Findings and limits, study-wide: Only blood was sampled; tissue repertoires likely differ. Relative to clonotypes present in all four donors, those not shared had lower generation probabilities. Sharing across several donors was seen in around 5.1% of naive CD4 clonotypes. Rarefaction exposed incomplete sorted-subset sequencing despite large depth.

This clone was seen many times. Its antigen is unknown. Sequenced material: memory CD4+ T cells sorted from blood. Subset defined: CD45RA-negative fraction. The chain joins TRBV4-1 to TRBJ2-7; no firm D call. This sequence originates from a man younger than 35 in good health. The CDR3 protein is CASSLESSYEQYF. CDR3 DNA sequence: TGCGCCAGCAGCCTTGAAAGCTCCTACGAGCAGTACTTC.